These T cell receptor beta chains were read from a single sample in a study of CD8+CD57+ T cells in acquired aplastic anemia. TCRdb independently ran MiXCR on the reads; one entry per CDR3 protein. The sample has 450,000 to 600,000 distinct CDR3 sequences, around 30% seen once. Sample: sorted CD4+, CD8+, or CD8+CD57+ T cells (not recorded which) from PBMCs. The origin of the receptors is a human donor with aplastic anemia. CDR3s include the opening cysteine and the closing phenylalanine or tryptophan. The D gene is left open where the match is weak. Rows may omit the clone size; those that give it use once, few, many or a size class.

clone size: few; D gene: TRBD1; V gene: TRBV6-1; J gene: TRBJ1-1; CDR3 protein: CASSENWTGDEAFF; CDR3 DNA: TGTGCCAGCAGTGAGAATTGGACAGGGGATGAAGCTTTCTTT
clone size: few; D gene: .; V gene: TRBV7-2; J gene: TRBJ1-3; CDR3 protein: CASSFSQSSGSTIYF; CDR3 DNA: TGTGCCAGCAGCTTCTCCCAAAGCTCTGGAAGCACCATATATTTT
clone size: .; D gene: .; V gene: TRBV20-1; J gene: TRBJ2-7; CDR3 protein: CSARGAGRELYEQYF; CDR3 DNA: TGCAGTGCTAGGGGGGCAGGGCGGGAGCTCTACGAGCAGTACTTC
clone size: many; D gene: TRBD1; V gene: TRBV2; J gene: TRBJ2-5; CDR3 protein: CASSEDGTGRETQYF; CDR3 DNA: TGTGCCAGCAGTGAAGACGGGACAGGGAGGGAGACCCAGTACTTC
clone size: once; D gene: .; V gene: TRBV3-1; J gene: TRBJ2-7; CDR3 protein: CASSQTPGLSYEQYF; CDR3 DNA: TGTGCCAGCAGCCAAACCCCAGGATTGAGCTACGAGCAGTACTTC
clone size: many; D gene: .; V gene: TRBV2; J gene: TRBJ1-1; CDR3 protein: CASSTLFGGGTEAFF; CDR3 DNA: TGTGCCAGCAGTACCCTGTTCGGGGGAGGGACTGAAGCTTTCTTT
clone size: many; D gene: TRBD2; V gene: TRBV25-1; J gene: TRBJ2-1; CDR3 protein: CASSEYGTSGRKSSYNEQFF; CDR3 DNA: TGTGCCAGCAGTGAATACGGGACTAGCGGGAGAAAGAGCTCCTACAATGAGCAGTTCTTC
clone size: many; D gene: .; V gene: TRBV2; J gene: TRBJ2-4; CDR3 protein: CASSEQGGIQYF; CDR3 DNA: TGTGCCAGCAGTGAACAGGGTGGGATTCAGTACTTC
clone size: many; D gene: TRBD2; V gene: TRBV2; J gene: TRBJ2-6; CDR3 protein: CASSDVAGEAGANVLTF; CDR3 DNA: TGTGCCAGCAGTGATGTAGCGGGAGAGGCTGGGGCCAACGTCCTGACTTTC
clone size: few; D gene: TRBD1; V gene: TRBV5-1; J gene: TRBJ1-1; CDR3 protein: CASSVGQGPMNTEAFF; CDR3 DNA: TGCGCCAGCAGCGTAGGACAGGGTCCCATGAACACTGAAGCTTTCTTT
clone size: .; D gene: TRBD1; V gene: TRBV5-1; J gene: TRBJ1-1; CDR3 protein: CASSPGPRGSGTEAFF; CDR3 DNA: TGCGCCAGCAGTCCGGGGCCCAGGGGGAGCGGGACTGAAGCTTTCTTT
clone size: .; D gene: TRBD1; V gene: TRBV24-1; J gene: TRBJ2-1; CDR3 protein: CATSPGTGVEDEQFF; CDR3 DNA: TGTGCCACGTCCCCAGGGACAGGGGTTGAAGATGAGCAGTTCTTC
clone size: .; D gene: TRBD1; V gene: TRBV11-2; J gene: TRBJ1-2; CDR3 protein: CASSLVGQGRNGYTF; CDR3 DNA: TGTGCCAGCAGCTTAGTCGGACAGGGCCGGAATGGCTACACCTTC
clone size: few; D gene: .; V gene: TRBV2; J gene: TRBJ2-7; CDR3 protein: CASSEQGSYEQYF; CDR3 DNA: TGTGCCAGCAGTGAACAGGGTTCCTACGAGCAGTACTTC
clone size: .; D gene: .; V gene: TRBV5-1; J gene: TRBJ2-7; CDR3 protein: CASSLAGRRTNEQYF; CDR3 DNA: TGCGCCAGCAGCTTGGCGGGTCGGCGGACCAACGAGCAGTACTTC
clone size: few; D gene: .; V gene: TRBV5-5; J gene: TRBJ2-7; CDR3 protein: CASSLDAGSYYEQYF; CDR3 DNA: TGTGCCAGCAGCTTGGACGCGGGCAGTTACTACGAGCAGTACTTC